This TCR beta chain is drawn from a study of CD8 T cells in Susac syndrome (dated by TCRdb to between 2018 and 2021). Regarding the complete study: Repertoire sequencing was used to test whether CD8+ T cell activation and differentiation in Susac syndrome was antigen driven.

RNA was extracted using the RNeasy kit, and about 0.45 to 1 ug of the RNA was reverse transcribed with random hexamers. The immunoSEQ multiplex PCR assay, covering 54 Vbeta and 13 Jbeta segments, was used to amplify TCR beta CDR3 regions. Bias from PCR amplification was corrected by using a synthetic template baseline for primer optimization and for computational correction. On the study's bioinformatics: Reads were assigned to V, D and J genes according to IMGT and analyzed in immunoSEQ Analyzer, with only productive sequences retained. Clonality was computed as one minus Shannon entropy normalized by log2 of the number of productive unique sequences. For each patient and control, public and private clones were evaluated within the 100 most prevalent clones. Clones were defined as Susac-specific when absent from the healthy and MS cohorts, from roughly 1,100 published viral clones and from other ImmuneACCESS disease sequences. TCRdb trimmed public reads at Q25 via fastp, called clones via MiXCR and kept in-frame beta chains. Rows with a matching CDR3 protein are joined into one entry that keeps the most common DNA and genes. The V and J calls here are based on TCRdb, not the publication. The sample table holds 300,000 to 350,000 distinct CDR3 sequences, of which about 90% were seen once. The ten largest clonotypes hold 0.065% of the sample.

The CDR3 runs 15 residues from the cysteine to the phenylalanine. This entry keeps only the CDR3 DNA: 45 bases, framed from base 1. Based on the germline V gene, the CDR1 and CDR2 sequences are SGHTA and FQGNSA. V lost 1 base and J lost 8 bases; the stretch between them is 17 bases long. Broad study findings and their caveats: The number of individuals in the TCR sequencing and HLA analysis was recognized as being relatively small.

High-throughput TCR beta sequencing profiled peripheral blood CD8+ and CD4+ T cells from healthy donors, Susac syndrome patients and multiple sclerosis patients. Multiple sclerosis controls were treatment-naive patients with stable or active relapsing-remitting disease fulfilling revised McDonald criteria. CD8+ TEMRA cells were enriched by FACS, while bulk CD8+ and CD4+ T cells were purified by magnetic negative isolation. Blood was drawn into EDTA tubes, processed within 24 hours, and PBMCs were isolated by density gradient centrifugation. PBMCs intended for TCR sequencing were cryopreserved in liquid nitrogen and were subsequently thawed in a 37 degrees C water bath. The sorted or isolated CD4+, CD8+ and CD8+ TEMRA cells had a purity of 90% or higher. With respect to this clonotype: This receptor's antigen is unknown. The sample holds no much larger clone one base away, and base qualities are not on file.

Recombination linked TRBV7-2 to TRBJ1-2, with no confident D gene call. Sequenced material: CD4+ T cells from PBMCs. This TCR was sampled from a human donor with multiple sclerosis. The CDR3 region has the sequence CASSLDLSERSGYTF. The DNA sequence reads TGTGCCAGCAGCTTAGATTTGTCTGAGAGATCGGGCTACACCTTC.